A selection of T cell receptor beta chains follows, all from one sample in a study of OX40 agonist ivuxolimab in advanced cancers. Here immunoSEQ multiplex PCR was the method, and the copy in TCRdb shows in-frame clones only, minus some. The data show about 61,000 clones, 75% to 90% seen once. Sample: CD4+ or CD8+ T cells sorted from blood, taken in a trial of the OX40 agonist ivuxolimab. All receptors derive from an adult with an advanced solid tumor such as melanoma, head and neck, liver or kidney cancer. Both conserved end residues are part of each CDR3. A D gene is named only where the DNA matches it firmly. Clone size is not always given. Where it is, it says once, few, many or a class for expanded clones.

clone size	V gene	J gene	D gene	CDR3 DNA	CDR3 protein
.	TRBV6-1	TRBJ1-2	.	TGTGCCAGCAGTGAAGCGGGCCGCGGGGGCTATGGCTACACCTTC	CASSEAGRGGYGYTF
.	TRBV7-2	TRBJ2-5	.	TGTGCCAGCAGCTCTACGGGTCGCGAGACCCAGTACTTC	CASSSTGRETQYF
.	TRBV4-3	TRBJ2-1	.	TGCGCCAGCAGCCAAGATCGAAACTACGGGAGCTTCTCCGATGAGCAGTTCTTC	CASSQDRNYGSFSDEQFF
once	TRBV2	TRBJ2-3	TRBD2	TGTGCCAGCAGGGACCGGGACAGATACTGGACTAGCGGGAGTAGGGCAGATACGCAGTATTTT	CASRDRDRYWTSGSRADTQYF
.	TRBV9	TRBJ2-2	TRBD2	TGTGCCAGCAGCTTCTACGGACTAGCGGGAGAGGATACCGGGGAGCTGTTTTTT	CASSFYGLAGEDTGELFF
.	TRBV29-1	TRBJ1-5	.	TGCAGCGCAATGATTAGGGGGATCGGAAGCAATCAGCCCCAGCATTTT	CSAMIRGIGSNQPQHF
.	TRBV7-9	TRBJ2-1	TRBD2	TGTGCCAGCAGCTCCTTGGGGAATTTAGGCGGGAGCCACAATGAGCAGTTCTTC	CASSSLGNLGGSHNEQFF
.	TRBV7-8	TRBJ1-1	.	TGTGCCAGCAGCTTAGAGGGTGGCAACACTGAAGCTTTCTTT	CASSLEGGNTEAFF
.	TRBV29-1	TRBJ1-2	.	TGCAGCGTTGATAAGGGGGGCTTTGGTGGCTACACCTTC	CSVDKGGFGGYTF
.	TRBV7-2	TRBJ2-3	.	TGTGCCAGCAGCCCGGCCCCCACCACAGATACGCAGTATTTT	CASSPAPTTDTQYF
.	TRBV19	TRBJ2-2	TRBD1	TGTGCCAGTACCGGGACAGGGGCCGGGGAGCTGTTTTTT	CASTGTGAGELFF
.	TRBV29-1	TRBJ2-3	TRBD2	TGCAGCGTTCTGACACCCAGCGGGAGAACAGATACGCAGTATTTT	CSVLTPSGRTDTQYF
.	TRBV7-2	TRBJ1-5	TRBD1	TGTGCCAGCAGCTCGGACAGGTTTAGCAATCAGCCCCAGCATTTT	CASSSDRFSNQPQHF
.	TRBV5-1	TRBJ2-7	.	TGCGCCAGCAACCCAGGTGGGCAGAACGAGCAGTACTTC	CASNPGGQNEQYF
.	TRBV28	TRBJ2-2	.	TGTGCCAGCAAGCCAAGGGCGAACACCGGGGAGCTGTTTTTT	CASKPRANTGELFF
.	TRBV4-3	TRBJ2-2	.	TGCGCCAGCAGCCCAGCCATATCCGGGGAGCTGTTTTTT	CASSPAISGELFF
.	TRBV7-2	TRBJ2-3	.	TGTGCCAGCAGCTTGAGCATCCCTAGCACAGATACGCAGTATTTT	CASSLSIPSTDTQYF
.	TRBV23-1	TRBJ2-6	TRBD1	TGCGCCAGCAGTCCCACCTCCGGGACAGGGGGCGAGATTGACTCTGGGGCCAACGTCCTGACTTTC	CASSPTSGTGGEIDSGANVLTF
.	TRBV5-1	TRBJ1-6	.	TGCGCCAGCAGCTTGATGGGGGACTATGGTTCACCCCTCCACTTT	CASSLMGDYGSPLHF
.	TRBV10-2	TRBJ2-3	TRBD2	TGCGCCAGCTCTGTACGGGGGGGCAACACAGATACGCAGTATTTT	CASSVRGGNTDTQYF
.	TRBV6-4	TRBJ1-6	TRBD1	TGTGCCAGCAGTGACTCGGACAGGGGGTCACCCCTCCACTTT	CASSDSDRGSPLHF
.	TRBV7-9	TRBJ2-1	.	TGTGCCAGCGTGTCCTACAATGAGCAGTTCTTC	CASVSYNEQFF
.	TRBV11-2	TRBJ1-2	.	TGTGCCAGCAGCCCCAATCCGTCTAACTATGGCTACACCTTC	CASSPNPSNYGYTF
.	TRBV5-3	TRBJ1-5	.	TGTGCCAGAAGCTTGGGTCCAGGGATCCATAGCAATCAGCCCCAGCATTTT	CARSLGPGIHSNQPQHF
.	TRBV10-1	TRBJ2-7	TRBD1	TGCGCCAGTAACTCACGCTTCGGACAGGGGTCGGACTTTGGCGGCGAGCAGTACTTC	CASNSRFGQGSDFGGEQYF
.	TRBV29-1	TRBJ2-4	.	TGCAGCGTTAAGGTCGGGGACATTCAGTACTTC	CSVKVGDIQYF
.	TRBV5-1	TRBJ1-2	.	TGCGCCAGCAGCTTGGGACAGTCTAACTATGGCTACACCTTC	CASSLGQSNYGYTF
.	TRBV7-2	TRBJ2-3	.	TGTGCCAGCAGCCCCCGCTTACGGGGGGCCTTTACGCAGTATTTT	CASSPRLRGAFTQYF
.	TRBV28	TRBJ2-1	.	TGTGCCGGGTCGACTAGTGACTATGAGCAGTTCTTC	CAGSTSDYEQFF
.	TRBV19	TRBJ1-5	.	TGTGCCAGTAGTCTAAGACCTAGCAATCAGCCCCAGCATTTT	CASSLRPSNQPQHF
once	TRBV10-3	TRBJ1-1	.	TGTGCCATCAGTGATACGGCGAACACTGAAGCTTTCTTT	CAISDTANTEAFF
.	TRBV6-1	TRBJ1-5	.	TGTGCCAGCAGGGGTAGCAATCAGCCCCAGCATTTT	CASRGSNQPQHF
.	TRBV18	TRBJ1-2	.	TGTGCCAGCTCACCACCGTCGCAAGAAGTCTATGGCTACACCTTC	CASSPPSQEVYGYTF
once	TRBV19	TRBJ2-1	TRBD2	TGTGCCAGTAGTATCGGGTGGACTAGCGGGGGGGCTCCCTACAATGAGCAGTTCTTC	CASSIGWTSGGAPYNEQFF
.	TRBV6-1	TRBJ2-2	.	TGTGCCAGCAGTGACGCGGGGATGAAGAACACCGGGGAGCTGTTTTTT	CASSDAGMKNTGELFF
.	TRBV11-2	TRBJ2-5	TRBD1	TGTGCCAGCAGCCTACGGACAGGGGGAGAGACCCAGTACTTC	CASSLRTGGETQYF
.	TRBV18	TRBJ2-5	TRBD2	TGTGCCAGCTCTAGCGGGATGGAGGAGACCCAGTACTTC	CASSSGMEETQYF
.	TRBV7-2	TRBJ1-1	.	TGTGCCAGCAGCCAGACACCAGGACGACCCGCTTTCTTT	CASSQTPGRPAFF
.	TRBV18	TRBJ1-2	.	TGTGCCAGCTCACCATCTAGAGGGATCGATGGCTACACCTTC	CASSPSRGIDGYTF
.	TRBV7-2	TRBJ1-2	TRBD1	TGTGCCAGCAGTGTTCCGGGACAGGGGCCGGGGTACTTC	CASSVPGQGPGYF
.	TRBV18	TRBJ1-1	.	TGTGCCAGCTCACCGGGAAACAGGGTAAACACTGAAGCTTTCTTT	CASSPGNRVNTEAFF
.	TRBV20-1	TRBJ1-1	.	TGCAGTGCTAGCCGCGGGGGAGAAGCTTTCTTT	CSASRGGEAFF
.	TRBV6-5	TRBJ1-2	TRBD1	TGTGCCAGCAGTTACGAGGGGGCCCACTATGGCTACACCTTC	CASSYEGAHYGYTF
.	TRBV21-1	TRBJ1-5	.	TGTGCCAGCCCCTGGGACGAGGGAAGGCCTAATCAGCCCCAGCATTTT	CASPWDEGRPNQPQHF
.	TRBV7-8	TRBJ1-4	TRBD1	TGTGCCAGCAGCTTAGGTGGGAGGACAGGTGGTAATGAAAAACTGTTTTTT	CASSLGGRTGGNEKLFF
.	TRBV7-9	TRBJ1-1	.	TGTGCCAGCAGCCCCCTTCCAGGGCGTCAGAACACTGAAGCTTTCTTT	CASSPLPGRQNTEAFF
.	TRBV6-5	TRBJ2-7	.	TGTGCCAGCAGCCAGGGAAACAACTACGAGCAGTACTTC	CASSQGNNYEQYF
.	TRBV4-1	TRBJ1-4	.	TGCGCCAGCAGCCAAGAAACTGGCCAGGGAAATGAAAAACTGTTTTTT	CASSQETGQGNEKLFF
.	TRBV9	TRBJ1-3	.	TGTGCCAGCAGCGTAGAGGCTTCTGGAAACACCATATATTTT	CASSVEASGNTIYF
.	TRBV6-1	TRBJ1-1	.	TGTGCCAGCAGTGAACTCGGGACCTCAGCTTTCTTT	CASSELGTSAFF
.	TRBV5-1	TRBJ2-2	.	TGCGCCAGCAGCTTGGATGGGTTAGGTAACACCGGGGAGCTGTTTTTT	CASSLDGLGNTGELFF
.	TRBV7-2	TRBJ2-2	TRBD2	TGTGCCAGCAGCTCAAAGGCGGGGGGAAACACCGGGGAGCTGTTTTTT	CASSSKAGGNTGELFF
.	TRBV21-1	TRBJ2-1	.	TGTGCCAGCAACCGAAATAAGTCGGTAGAGGGAGTGGGAAGTGAGCAGTTCTTC	CASNRNKSVEGVGSEQFF
.	TRBV7-9	TRBJ2-5	.	TGTGCCAGCAGTTTACAGGCGCGGGCCACAGGGGAGACCCAGTACTTC	CASSLQARATGETQYF